This T cell receptor (beta chain) came from a study of identifying expanded T cells in peripheral blood. The assay was immunoSEQ multiplex PCR, and TCRdb's table has in-frame clones only and misses some. Of more than 75,000 clones listed, about nine tenths are singletons. Whole-study results and caveats: Variance in clone template counts between roughly 2-week samples significantly increased with total template count across all healthy donors. Roughly 1.2 clones differed between technical replicates, versus around 15 and 18 over time.

There are 12 residues in the CDR3. Germline V lookup: CDR1 SGHVS, CDR2 FQNEAQ. Trimming took off 4 bases at V and 4 bases at J, with 7 bases between the two ends. This clone has more than one count but fewer than ten. Antigen specificity is unknown. During the collection period, no donor immune events like infections were recorded. Material for sequencing was blood. The rearrangement uses TRBV7-8 and TRBJ1-2; D may be TRBD1 (6 bases). This receptor was identified in a person aged 18 to 75 in good health. This chain's CDR3 is CASSSDSYGYTF. The CDR3 DNA sequence: TGTGCCAGCAGCTCGGACAGCTATGGCTACACCTTC.